The T cell receptor beta chain under discussion was sequenced for a study of blood T cell repertoires in COVID-19. About the research overall: Sample material is recorded as cDNA or gDNA derived from T cells, B-cell-depleted T cells, or PBMCs.

This CDR3 contains 14 residues. CDR1 is LGHDT, CDR2 YNNKEL, per germline (reference sequence). With 4 bases removed from V and 8 bases from J, the gap between germline ends came to 12 bases. Data came from immunoSEQ multiplex PCR; TCRdb stores just in-frame clones and leaves some out. The sample lists a few hundred thousand clones, roughly four fifths occurring once. The specimen was PBMCs or T cells enriched from blood (not recorded which). The chain combines TRBV3-1 (or the pseudogene TRBV3-2) with TRBJ1-6, with D perhaps matching TRBD1 (6 bases). This receptor was identified in a woman aged 50 to 60 who had recovered from COVID-19. In nucleotides, the CDR3 is TGTGCCAGCAGCCTACAGGGTCGGGATTCACCCCTCCACTTT. The encoded protein is CASSLQGRDSPLHF.